The present TCR beta chain was sequenced within a study of shared T cell receptors in the human thymus. The protocol was immunoSEQ multiplex PCR, while the TCRdb copy is restricted to in-frame clones and leaves out a portion. This sample has some 760,000 clones, with 75% to 90% found just once. The CDR3 has 11 residues. The V end was cut by 3 bases, the J end by 8 bases, with 7 bases between. The germline V gene has CDR1 MNHNS and CDR2 SASEGT. Separately, the same data were catalogued under a study of human thymus T cells. That source adds: It was healthy Finnish infants having corrective surgery for congenital heart defects who were the donors. During corrective heart surgery, resections were taken, and the thymus tissue came from them. In thymic and blood repertoires alike, V and J usage looked biased. Overlap was high between thymic repertoires from unrelated individuals, as reported in related research.

The sequence came from a girl in the first two years of life with a congenital heart defect. Sequencing used thymocytes. The chain carries TRBV6-1 and TRBJ1-1; D is ambiguous. The CDR3 sequence: CASSEGEEAFF. CDR3 in DNA: TGTGCCAGCAGTGAGGGCGAGGAAGCTTTCTTT.